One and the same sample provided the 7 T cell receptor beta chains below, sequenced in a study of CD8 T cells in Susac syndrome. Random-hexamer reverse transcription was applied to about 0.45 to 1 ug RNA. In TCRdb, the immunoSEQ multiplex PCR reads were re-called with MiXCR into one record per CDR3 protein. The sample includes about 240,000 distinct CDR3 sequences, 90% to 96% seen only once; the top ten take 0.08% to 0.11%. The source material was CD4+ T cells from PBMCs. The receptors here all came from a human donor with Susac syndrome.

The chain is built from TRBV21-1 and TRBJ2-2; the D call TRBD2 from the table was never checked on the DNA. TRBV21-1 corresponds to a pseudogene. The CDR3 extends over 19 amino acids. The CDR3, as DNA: TGTGCCAGCAGCAAAGGGACTAGCGGGAGGAGATCGAACACCGGGGAGCTGTTTTTT. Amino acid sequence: CASSKGTSGRRSNTGELFF.

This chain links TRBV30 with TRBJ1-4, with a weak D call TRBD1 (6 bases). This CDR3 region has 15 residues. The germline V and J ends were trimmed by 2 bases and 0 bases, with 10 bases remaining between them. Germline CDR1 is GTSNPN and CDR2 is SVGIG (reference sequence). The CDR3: CAWSRQGTTNEKLFF. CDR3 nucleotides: TGTGCCTGGAGTCGGCAGGGGACAACTAATGAAAAACTGTTTTTT.

CDR3 nucleotide sequence: TGTGCCAGTAGTCCCCGGGATAGCGGGAGACAGGAGACCCAGTACTTC. It yields the protein CASSPRDSGRQETQYF. V usage is TRBV19 and J usage is TRBJ2-5, with 9 bases aligning to TRBD2. The V segment lost 5 bases and the J segment 5 bases; nucleotides outside the gene matches: 12. The CDR3 contains 16 residues. Germline V CDR1 and CDR2: LNHDA, SQIVND (reference sequence). Full variable domain (rest looked up from reference TRBV19 and TRBJ2-5): DGGITQSPKYLFRKEGQNVTLSCEQNLNHDAMYWYRQDPGQGLRLIYYSQIVNDFQKGDIAEGYSVSREKKESFPLTVTSAQKNPTAFYLCASSPRDSGRQETQYFGPGTRLLVL.

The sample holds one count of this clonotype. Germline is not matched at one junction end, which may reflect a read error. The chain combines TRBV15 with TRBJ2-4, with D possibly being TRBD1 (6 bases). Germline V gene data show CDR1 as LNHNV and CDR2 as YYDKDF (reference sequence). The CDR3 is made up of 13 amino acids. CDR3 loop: CAISWGRENIQYF. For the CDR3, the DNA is TGTGCCATCAGCTGGGGGCGGGAAAACATTCAGTACTTC.

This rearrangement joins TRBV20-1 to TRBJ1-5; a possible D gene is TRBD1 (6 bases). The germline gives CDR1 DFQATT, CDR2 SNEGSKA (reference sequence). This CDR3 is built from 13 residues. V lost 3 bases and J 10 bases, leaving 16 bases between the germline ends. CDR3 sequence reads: CSAREQGSSPQHF. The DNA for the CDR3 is TGCAGTGCTAGGGAACAGGGATCGAGTCCCCAGCATTTT.

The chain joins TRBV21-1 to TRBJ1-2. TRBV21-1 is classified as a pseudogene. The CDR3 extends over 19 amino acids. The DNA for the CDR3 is TGTGCCAGCAGCAATCCCAATAAGGAGGGTCTCCGAACCCGCTATGGCTACACCTTC. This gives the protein CASSNPNKEGLRTRYGYTF.

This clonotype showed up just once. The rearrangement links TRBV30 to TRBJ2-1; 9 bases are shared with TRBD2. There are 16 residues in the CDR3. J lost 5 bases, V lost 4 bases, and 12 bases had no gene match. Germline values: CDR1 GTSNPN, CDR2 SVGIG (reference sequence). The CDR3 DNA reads TGTGCCTGGACCTCACGCAGCGGACTAGCGAACAATGAGCAGTTCTTC. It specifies CAWTSRSGLANNEQFF.